Listed below are T cell receptor beta chains from one sample, sequenced in a study of blood T cell repertoires in COVID-19. Generated by immunoSEQ multiplex PCR, the TCRdb table keeps only in-frame clones and is missing some. The table has approximately 89,000 clones, 85% seen once. Sequences were obtained from peripheral blood. The source is a woman between 65 and 79 years old with active or convalescent COVID-19. CDR3s include the opening cysteine and the closing phenylalanine or tryptophan. Fields, in order: V gene, D gene, clone size, J gene, CDR3 DNA, CDR3 protein. D genes are given only for firm matches. Rows give clone size only sometimes, using once, few, many, or a class for an expanded clone.

V gene: TRBV5-6
D gene: -
clone size: -
J gene: TRBJ2-7
CDR3 DNA: TGTGCCAGCAGCTTGGGGGCCGAGCAGTACTTC
CDR3 protein: CASSLGAEQYF

V gene: TRBV6-1
D gene: TRBD2
clone size: few
J gene: TRBJ2-1
CDR3 DNA: TGTGCCAGCAGTGAAGTGGGGACTAGCGGGGCTCGTCGGCAGTTCTTC
CDR3 protein: CASSEVGTSGARRQFF

V gene: TRBV18
D gene: -
clone size: few
J gene: TRBJ2-1
CDR3 DNA: TGTGCCAGCTCACCCCCGTGGGGCAGCAATGAGCAGTTCTTC
CDR3 protein: CASSPPWGSNEQFF

V gene: TRBV28
D gene: -
clone size: -
J gene: TRBJ1-2
CDR3 DNA: TGTGCCAGCAGTTTACTTTCAGTCTCTGGTGACTATGGCTACACCTTC
CDR3 protein: CASSLLSVSGDYGYTF

V gene: TRBV28
D gene: TRBD2
clone size: -
J gene: TRBJ2-7
CDR3 DNA: TGTGCCAGCAGTTTGTACCCCGCGGGGGGGCCGTACGAGCAGTACTTC
CDR3 protein: CASSLYPAGGPYEQYF

V gene: TRBV11-2
D gene: TRBD1
clone size: -
J gene: TRBJ2-2
CDR3 DNA: TGTGCCAGCAACCGACAGGGGTGGGGCGGGGAGCTGTTTTTT
CDR3 protein: CASNRQGWGGELFF

V gene: TRBV27
D gene: TRBD2
clone size: -
J gene: TRBJ2-1
CDR3 DNA: TGTGCCACCGGACTAGCGGGGGGTCGGCAGCAGTTCTTC
CDR3 protein: CATGLAGGRQQFF

V gene: TRBV3-1/TRBV3-2
D gene: TRBD1
clone size: -
J gene: TRBJ2-7
CDR3 DNA: TGTGCCAGCAGCCAAGGACAAGGGGGCTTCGCCGAGCAGTACTTC
CDR3 protein: CASSQGQGGFAEQYF

V gene: TRBV12-3/TRBV12-4
D gene: -
clone size: few
J gene: TRBJ1-1
CDR3 DNA: TGTGCCAGCAGTTTATCAGGGAACACTGAAGCTTTCTTT
CDR3 protein: CASSLSGNTEAFF

V gene: TRBV5-1
D gene: TRBD1
clone size: -
J gene: TRBJ1-5
CDR3 DNA: TGCGCCAGCAGCCCCGAGGACAGGAGGTATCAGCCCCAGCATTTT
CDR3 protein: CASSPEDRRYQPQHF

V gene: TRBV27
D gene: TRBD1
clone size: once
J gene: TRBJ1-2
CDR3 DNA: TGTGCCAGCAGAAGACAGGGGGCAAGCTATGGCTACACCTTC
CDR3 protein: CASRRQGASYGYTF

V gene: TRBV5-1
D gene: -
clone size: -
J gene: TRBJ2-2
CDR3 DNA: TGCGCCAGCAGCTTGGCAGGGAAACCGCCCGGGGAGCTGTTTTTT
CDR3 protein: CASSLAGKPPGELFF

V gene: TRBV5-5
D gene: -
clone size: few
J gene: TRBJ1-3
CDR3 DNA: TGTGCCAGCAGCTTGGGCCCCCCAGGGTCCGGAAACACCATATATTTT
CDR3 protein: CASSLGPPGSGNTIYF